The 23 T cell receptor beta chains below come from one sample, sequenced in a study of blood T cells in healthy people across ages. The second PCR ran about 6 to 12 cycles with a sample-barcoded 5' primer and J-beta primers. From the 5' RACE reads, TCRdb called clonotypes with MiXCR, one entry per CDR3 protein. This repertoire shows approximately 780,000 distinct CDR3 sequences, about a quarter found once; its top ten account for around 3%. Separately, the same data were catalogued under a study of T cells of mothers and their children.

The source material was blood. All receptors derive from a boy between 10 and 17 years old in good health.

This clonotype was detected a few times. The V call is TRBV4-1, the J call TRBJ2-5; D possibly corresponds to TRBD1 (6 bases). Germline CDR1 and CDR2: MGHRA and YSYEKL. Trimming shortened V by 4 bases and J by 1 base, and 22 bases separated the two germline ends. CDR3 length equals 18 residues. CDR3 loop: CASSPSGRGRGTQETQYF. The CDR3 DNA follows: TGCGCCAGCAGCCCCTCGGGCCGGGGCAGGGGTACCCAAGAGACCCAGTACTTC.

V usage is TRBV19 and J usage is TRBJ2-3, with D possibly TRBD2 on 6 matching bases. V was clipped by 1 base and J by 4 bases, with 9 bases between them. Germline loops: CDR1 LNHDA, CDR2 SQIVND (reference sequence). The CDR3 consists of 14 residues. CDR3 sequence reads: CASSIAAGPDTQYF. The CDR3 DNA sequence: TGTGCCAGTAGTATAGCGGCGGGGCCAGATACGCAGTATTTT.

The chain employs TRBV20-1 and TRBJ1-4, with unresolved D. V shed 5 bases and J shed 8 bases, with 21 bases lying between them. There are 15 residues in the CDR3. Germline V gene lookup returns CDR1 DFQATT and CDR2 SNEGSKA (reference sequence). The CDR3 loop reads CSAYGRGRGREKLFF. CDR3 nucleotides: TGCAGTGCTTATGGACGCGGGCGAGGGAGGGAAAAACTGTTTTTT.

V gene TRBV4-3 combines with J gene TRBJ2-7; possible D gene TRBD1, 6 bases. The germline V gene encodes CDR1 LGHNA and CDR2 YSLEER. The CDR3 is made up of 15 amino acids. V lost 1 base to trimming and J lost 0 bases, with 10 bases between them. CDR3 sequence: CASSQVQGLSYEQYF. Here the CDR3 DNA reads TGCGCCAGCAGCCAAGTACAGGGCCTCTCCTACGAGCAGTACTTC.

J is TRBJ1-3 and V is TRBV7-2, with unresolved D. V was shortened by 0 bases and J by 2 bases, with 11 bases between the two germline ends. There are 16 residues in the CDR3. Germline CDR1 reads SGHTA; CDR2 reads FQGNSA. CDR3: CASSLATLPPGNTIYF. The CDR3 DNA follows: TGTGCCAGCAGCTTAGCAACCTTGCCACCTGGAAACACCATATATTTT.

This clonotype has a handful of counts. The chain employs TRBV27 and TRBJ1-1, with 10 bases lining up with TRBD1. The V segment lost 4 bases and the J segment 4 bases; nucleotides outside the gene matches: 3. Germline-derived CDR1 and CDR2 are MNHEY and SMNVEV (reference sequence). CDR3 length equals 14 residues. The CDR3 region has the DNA TGTGCCAGCAGTTCCGGGACAGGGGCCACTGAAGCTTTCTTT. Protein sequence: CASSSGTGATEAFF.

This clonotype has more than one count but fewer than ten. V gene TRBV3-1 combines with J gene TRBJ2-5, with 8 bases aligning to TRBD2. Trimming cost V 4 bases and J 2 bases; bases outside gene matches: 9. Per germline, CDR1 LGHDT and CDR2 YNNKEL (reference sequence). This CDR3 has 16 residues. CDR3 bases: TGTGCCAGCAGCCCCATCGGGGCGGGGGGTCAAGAGACCCAGTACTTC. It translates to CASSPIGAGGQETQYF.

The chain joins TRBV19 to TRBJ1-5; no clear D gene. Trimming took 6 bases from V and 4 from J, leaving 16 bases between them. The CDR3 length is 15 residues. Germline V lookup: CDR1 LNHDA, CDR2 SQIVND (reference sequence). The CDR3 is CASSPRRGRNQPQHF. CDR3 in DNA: TGTGCCAGTAGCCCCCGTAGAGGCCGTAATCAGCCCCAGCATTTT.

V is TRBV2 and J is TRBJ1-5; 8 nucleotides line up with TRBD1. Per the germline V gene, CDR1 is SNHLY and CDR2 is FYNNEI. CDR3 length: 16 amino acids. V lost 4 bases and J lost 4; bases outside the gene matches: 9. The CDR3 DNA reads TGTGCCAGCAGTGCCGCTGGAAACAGGGGGAATCAGCCCCAGCATTTT. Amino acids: CASSAAGNRGNQPQHF.

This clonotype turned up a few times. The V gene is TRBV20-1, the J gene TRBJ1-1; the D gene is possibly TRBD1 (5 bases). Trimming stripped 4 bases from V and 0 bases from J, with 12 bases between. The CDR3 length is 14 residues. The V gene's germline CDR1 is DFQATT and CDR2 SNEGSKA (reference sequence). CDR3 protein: CSATSGTMNTEAFF. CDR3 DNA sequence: TGCAGTGCTACCTCAGGGACCATGAACACTGAAGCTTTCTTT.

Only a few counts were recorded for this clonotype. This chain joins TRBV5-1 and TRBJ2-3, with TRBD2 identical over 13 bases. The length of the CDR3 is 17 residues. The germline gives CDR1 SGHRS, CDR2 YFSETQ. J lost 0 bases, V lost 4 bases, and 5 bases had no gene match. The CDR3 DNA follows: TGCGCCAGCAGCATGGGACTAGCGGGGTCTAGCACAGATACGCAGTATTTT. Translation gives CASSMGLAGSSTDTQYF.

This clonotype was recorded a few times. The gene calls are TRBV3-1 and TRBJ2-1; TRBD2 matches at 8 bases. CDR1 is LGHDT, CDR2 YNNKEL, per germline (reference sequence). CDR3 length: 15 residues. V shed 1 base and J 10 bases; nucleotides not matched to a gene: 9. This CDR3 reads CASSQVSGGAGEQFF. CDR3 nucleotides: TGTGCCAGCAGCCAAGTAAGCGGGGGCGCCGGCGAGCAGTTCTTC.

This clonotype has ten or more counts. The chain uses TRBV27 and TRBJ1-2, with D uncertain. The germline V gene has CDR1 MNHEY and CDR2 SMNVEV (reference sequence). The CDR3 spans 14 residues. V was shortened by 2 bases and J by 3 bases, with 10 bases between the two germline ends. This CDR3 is CASSLGSGDYGYTF. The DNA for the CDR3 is TGTGCCAGCAGTTTAGGATCCGGAGACTATGGCTACACCTTC.

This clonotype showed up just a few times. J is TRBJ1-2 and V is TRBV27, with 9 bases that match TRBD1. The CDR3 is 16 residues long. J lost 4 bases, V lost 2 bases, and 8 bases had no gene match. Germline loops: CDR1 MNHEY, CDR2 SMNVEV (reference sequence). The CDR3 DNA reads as TGTGCCAGCAGTTTAACTGCGGGACAGGGTATCTATGGCTACACCTTC. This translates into CASSLTAGQGIYGYTF.

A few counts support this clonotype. CDR3 amino acids: CASSQWTDTYEQYF. The CDR3 region has the DNA TGCGCCAGCAGCCAGTGGACAGATACCTACGAGCAGTACTTC. The rearrangement uses TRBV5-1 and TRBJ2-7; tentatively, D is TRBD1 (6 bases). The CDR3 has 14 amino acids. The germline gives CDR1 SGHRS, CDR2 YFSETQ. V was cut by 4 bases and J by 2 bases, with 13 bases left in between.

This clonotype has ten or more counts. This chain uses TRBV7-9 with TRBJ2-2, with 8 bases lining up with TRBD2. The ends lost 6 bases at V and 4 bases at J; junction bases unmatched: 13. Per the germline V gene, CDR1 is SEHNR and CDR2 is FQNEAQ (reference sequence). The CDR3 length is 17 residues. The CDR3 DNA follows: TGTGCCAGCAGGGCTAAACTCAGCGGGGGAGGCACCGGGGAGCTGTTTTTT. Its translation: CASRAKLSGGGTGELFF.

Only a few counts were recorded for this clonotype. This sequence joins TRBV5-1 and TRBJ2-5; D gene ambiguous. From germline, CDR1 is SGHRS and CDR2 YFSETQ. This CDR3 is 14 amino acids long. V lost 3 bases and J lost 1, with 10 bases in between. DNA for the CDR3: TGCGCCAGCAGCTCCTTTGGTACCCAAGAGACCCAGTACTTC. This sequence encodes CASSSFGTQETQYF.

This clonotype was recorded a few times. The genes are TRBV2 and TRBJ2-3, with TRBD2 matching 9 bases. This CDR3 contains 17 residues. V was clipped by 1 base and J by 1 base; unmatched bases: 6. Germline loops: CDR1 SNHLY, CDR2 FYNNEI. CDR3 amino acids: CASSEGGTSFGTDTQYF. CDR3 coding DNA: TGTGCCAGCAGTGAAGGAGGGACTAGCTTTGGCACAGATACGCAGTATTTT.

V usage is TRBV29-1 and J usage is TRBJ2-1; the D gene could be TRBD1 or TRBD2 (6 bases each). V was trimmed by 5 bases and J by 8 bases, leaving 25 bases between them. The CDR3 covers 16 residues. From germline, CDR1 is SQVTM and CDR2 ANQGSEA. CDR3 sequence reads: CSVQNRERAKQDEQFF. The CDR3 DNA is TGCAGCGTTCAAAACAGGGAGCGGGCCAAGCAGGATGAGCAGTTCTTC.

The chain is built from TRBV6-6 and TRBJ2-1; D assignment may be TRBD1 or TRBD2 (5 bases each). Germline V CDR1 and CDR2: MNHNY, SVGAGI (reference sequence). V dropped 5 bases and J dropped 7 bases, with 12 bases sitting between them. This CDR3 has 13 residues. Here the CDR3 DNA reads TGTGCCAGCAGTGCCGAGGGGTGGAATGAGCAGTTCTTC. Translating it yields CASSAEGWNEQFF.

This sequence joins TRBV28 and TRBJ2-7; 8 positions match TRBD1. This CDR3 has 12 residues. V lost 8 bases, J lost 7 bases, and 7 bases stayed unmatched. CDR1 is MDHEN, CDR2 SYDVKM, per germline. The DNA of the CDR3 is TGTGCCAGCGTGACAGGGGACCGGGAGCAGTACTTC. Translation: CASVTGDREQYF.

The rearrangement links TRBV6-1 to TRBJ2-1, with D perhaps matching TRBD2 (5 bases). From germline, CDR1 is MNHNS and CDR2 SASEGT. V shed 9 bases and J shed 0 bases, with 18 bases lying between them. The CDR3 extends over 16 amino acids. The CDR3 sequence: CASTQSSSSSYNEQFF. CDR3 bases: TGTGCCAGTACGCAATCTAGCTCAAGCTCCTACAATGAGCAGTTCTTC.

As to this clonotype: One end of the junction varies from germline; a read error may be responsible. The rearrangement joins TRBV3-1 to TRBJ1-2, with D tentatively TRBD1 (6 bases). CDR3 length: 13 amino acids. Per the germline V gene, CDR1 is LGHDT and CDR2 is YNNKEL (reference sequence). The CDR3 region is CASRQGGSGGYTF. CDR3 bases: TGTGCCAGCAGACAAGGGGGGAGCGGTGGCTACACCTTC.